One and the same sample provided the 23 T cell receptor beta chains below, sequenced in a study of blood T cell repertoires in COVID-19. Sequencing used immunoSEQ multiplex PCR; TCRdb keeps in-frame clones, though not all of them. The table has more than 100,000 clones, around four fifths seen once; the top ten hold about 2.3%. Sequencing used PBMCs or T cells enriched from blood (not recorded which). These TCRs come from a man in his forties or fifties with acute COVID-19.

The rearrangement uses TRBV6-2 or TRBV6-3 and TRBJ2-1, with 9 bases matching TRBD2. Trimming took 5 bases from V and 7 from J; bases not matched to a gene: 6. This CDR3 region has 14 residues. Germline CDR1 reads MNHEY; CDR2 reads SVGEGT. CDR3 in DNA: TGTGCCAGCAGTCGGCCGGGACTAGCAAATGAGCAGTTCTTC. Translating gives CASSRPGLANEQFF.

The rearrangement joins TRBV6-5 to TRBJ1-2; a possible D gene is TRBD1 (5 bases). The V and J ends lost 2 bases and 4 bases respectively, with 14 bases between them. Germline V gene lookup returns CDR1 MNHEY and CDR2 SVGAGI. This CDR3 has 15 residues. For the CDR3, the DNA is TGTGCCAGCAGTTACACGGGGGGTATAGGCTATGGCTACACCTTC. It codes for CASSYTGGIGYGYTF.

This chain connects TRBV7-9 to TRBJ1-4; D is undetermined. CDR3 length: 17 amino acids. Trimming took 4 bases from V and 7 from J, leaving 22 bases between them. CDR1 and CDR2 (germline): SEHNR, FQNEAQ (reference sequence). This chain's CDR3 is CASSSGTSGSLGEKLFF. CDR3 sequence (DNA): TGTGCCAGCAGCTCCGGAACTTCGGGAAGCTTAGGTGAAAAACTGTTTTTT.

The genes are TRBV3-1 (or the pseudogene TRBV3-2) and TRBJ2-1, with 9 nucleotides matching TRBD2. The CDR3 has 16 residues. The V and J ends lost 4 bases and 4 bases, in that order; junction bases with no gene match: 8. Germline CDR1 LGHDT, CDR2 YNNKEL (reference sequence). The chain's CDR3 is CASSPLERGAYNEQFF. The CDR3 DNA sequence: TGTGCCAGCAGCCCCCTAGAGCGGGGGGCATACAATGAGCAGTTCTTC.

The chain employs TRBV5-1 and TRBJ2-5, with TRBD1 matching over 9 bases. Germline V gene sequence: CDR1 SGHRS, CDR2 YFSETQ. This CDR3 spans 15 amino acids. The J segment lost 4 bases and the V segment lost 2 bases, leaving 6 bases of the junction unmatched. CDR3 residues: CASSFLGTGSETQYF. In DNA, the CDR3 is TGCGCCAGCAGCTTCCTCGGGACAGGGTCAGAGACCCAGTACTTC.

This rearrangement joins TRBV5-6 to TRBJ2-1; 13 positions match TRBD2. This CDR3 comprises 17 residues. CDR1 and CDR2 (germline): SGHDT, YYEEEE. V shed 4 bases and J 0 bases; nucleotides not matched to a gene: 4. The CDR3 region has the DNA TGTGCCAGCAGCGTCAGACTAGCGGGGGGCTCCTACAATGAGCAGTTCTTC. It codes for CASSVRLAGGSYNEQFF.

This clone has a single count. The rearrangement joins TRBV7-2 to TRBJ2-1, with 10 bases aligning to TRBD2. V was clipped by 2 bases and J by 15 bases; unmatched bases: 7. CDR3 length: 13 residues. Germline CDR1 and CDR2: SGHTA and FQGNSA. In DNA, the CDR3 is TGTGCCAGCAGCTTATCGGCTAGCGGGAGCGGGTTCTTC. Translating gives CASSLSASGSGFF.

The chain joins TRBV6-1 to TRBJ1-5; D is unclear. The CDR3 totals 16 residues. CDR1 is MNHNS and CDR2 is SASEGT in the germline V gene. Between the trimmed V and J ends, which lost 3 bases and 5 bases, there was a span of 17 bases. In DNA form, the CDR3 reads TGTGCCAGCAGTGAGATGGAGGGCGGGGAATATCAGCCCCAGCATTTT. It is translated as CASSEMEGGEYQPQHF.

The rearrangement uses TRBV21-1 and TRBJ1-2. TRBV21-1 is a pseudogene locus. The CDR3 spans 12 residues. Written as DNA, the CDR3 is TGTGCCAGCAAGGCGGTCTACTATGGCTACACCTTC. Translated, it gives CASKAVYYGYTF.

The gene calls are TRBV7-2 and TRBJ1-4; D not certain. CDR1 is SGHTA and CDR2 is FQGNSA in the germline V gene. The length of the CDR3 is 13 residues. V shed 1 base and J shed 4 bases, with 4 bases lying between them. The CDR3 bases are TGTGCCAGCAGCTTAGACAGTAATGAAAAACTGTTTTTT. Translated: CASSLDSNEKLFF. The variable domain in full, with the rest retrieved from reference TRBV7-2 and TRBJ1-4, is GAGVSQSPSNKVTEKGKDVELRCDPISGHTALYWYRQSLGQGLEFLIYFQGNSAPDKSGLPSDRFSAERTGGSVSTLTIQRTQQEDSAVYLCASSLDSNEKLFFGSGTQLSVL.

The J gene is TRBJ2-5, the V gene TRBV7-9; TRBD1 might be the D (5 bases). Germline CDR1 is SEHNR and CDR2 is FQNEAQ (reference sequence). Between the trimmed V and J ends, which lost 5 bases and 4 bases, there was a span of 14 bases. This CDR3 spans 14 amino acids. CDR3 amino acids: CASSPWTSTETQYF. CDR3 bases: TGTGCCAGCAGCCCTTGGACATCGACAGAGACCCAGTACTTC.

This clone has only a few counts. CDR3 sequence reads: CAWARGDRGYGYTF. CDR3 in DNA: TGTGCCTGGGCTCGAGGGGACAGGGGCTATGGCTACACCTTC. The chain combines TRBV30 with TRBJ1-2; 10 bases are a match to TRBD1. The V gene end was trimmed by 5 bases and the J gene end by 4 bases; junction bases not matched to a gene: 7. From germline, CDR1 is GTSNPN and CDR2 SVGIG (reference sequence). The CDR3 spans 14 residues.

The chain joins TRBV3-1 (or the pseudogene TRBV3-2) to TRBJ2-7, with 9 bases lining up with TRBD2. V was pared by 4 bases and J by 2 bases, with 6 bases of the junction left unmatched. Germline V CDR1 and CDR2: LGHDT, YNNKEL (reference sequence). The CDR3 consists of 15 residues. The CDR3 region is CASSLFSGSTYEQYF. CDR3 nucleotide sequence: TGTGCCAGCAGCCTTTTTAGCGGGAGTACCTACGAGCAGTACTTC.

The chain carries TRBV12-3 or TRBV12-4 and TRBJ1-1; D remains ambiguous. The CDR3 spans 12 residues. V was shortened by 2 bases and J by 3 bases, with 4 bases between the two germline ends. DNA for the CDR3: TGTGCCAGCAGTTTACAGGACACTGAAGCTTTCTTT. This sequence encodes CASSLQDTEAFF.

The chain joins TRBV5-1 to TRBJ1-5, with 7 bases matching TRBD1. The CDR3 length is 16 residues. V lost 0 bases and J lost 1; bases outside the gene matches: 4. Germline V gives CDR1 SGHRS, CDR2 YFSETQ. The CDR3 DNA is TGCGCCAGCAGCTTGGATGCCAGGGGGAGCAATCAGCCCCAGCATTTT. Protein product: CASSLDARGSNQPQHF.

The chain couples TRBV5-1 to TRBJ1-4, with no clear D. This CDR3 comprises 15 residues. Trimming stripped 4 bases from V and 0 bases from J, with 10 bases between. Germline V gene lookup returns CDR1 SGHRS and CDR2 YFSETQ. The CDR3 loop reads CASSPPDSTNEKLFF. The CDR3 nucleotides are TGCGCCAGCAGCCCCCCAGACTCAACTAATGAAAAACTGTTTTTT.

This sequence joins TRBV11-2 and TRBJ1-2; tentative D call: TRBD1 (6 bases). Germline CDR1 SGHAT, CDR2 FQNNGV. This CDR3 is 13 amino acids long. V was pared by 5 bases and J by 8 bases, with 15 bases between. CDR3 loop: CASSPQGVGGYTF. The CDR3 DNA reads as TGTGCCAGCAGCCCACAGGGAGTCGGCGGCTACACCTTC.

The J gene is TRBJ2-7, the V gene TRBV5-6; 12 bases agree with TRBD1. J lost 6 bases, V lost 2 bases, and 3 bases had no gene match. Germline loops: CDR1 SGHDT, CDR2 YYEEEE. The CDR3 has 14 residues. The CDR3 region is CASSFWDRGREQYF. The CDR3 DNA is TGTGCCAGCAGCTTCTGGGACAGGGGGCGCGAGCAGTACTTC.

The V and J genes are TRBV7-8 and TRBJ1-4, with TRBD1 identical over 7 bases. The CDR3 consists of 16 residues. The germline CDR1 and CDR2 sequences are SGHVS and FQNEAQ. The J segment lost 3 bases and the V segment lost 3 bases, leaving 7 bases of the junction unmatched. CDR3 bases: TGTGCCAGCAGCTTTCCTTCAGGGGGTTCTAATGAAAAACTGTTTTTT. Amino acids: CASSFPSGGSNEKLFF.

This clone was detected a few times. This CDR3 is CASIVRGGGGSNQPQHF. The CDR3 nucleotides are TGTGCCAGCATAGTCCGGGGGGGAGGTGGAAGCAATCAGCCCCAGCATTTT. The genes are TRBV21-1 and TRBJ1-5. TRBV21-1 is termed a pseudogene. The CDR3 runs to 17 residues.

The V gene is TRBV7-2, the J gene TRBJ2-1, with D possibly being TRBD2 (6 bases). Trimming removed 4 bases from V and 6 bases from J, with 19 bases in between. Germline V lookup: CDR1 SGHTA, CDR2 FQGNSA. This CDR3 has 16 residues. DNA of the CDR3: TGTGCCAGCAGCTGGGTCGGGGGAGTCCCCTCCAATGAGCAGTTCTTC. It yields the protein CASSWVGGVPSNEQFF.

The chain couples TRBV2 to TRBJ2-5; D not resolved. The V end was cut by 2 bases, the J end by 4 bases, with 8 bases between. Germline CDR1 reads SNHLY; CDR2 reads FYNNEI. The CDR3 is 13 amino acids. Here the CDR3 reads CASSELPGETQYF. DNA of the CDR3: TGTGCCAGCAGTGAACTTCCGGGAGAGACCCAGTACTTC.

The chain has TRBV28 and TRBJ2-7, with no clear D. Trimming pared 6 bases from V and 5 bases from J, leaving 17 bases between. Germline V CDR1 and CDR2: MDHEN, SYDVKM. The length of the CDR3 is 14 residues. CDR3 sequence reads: CASSPSSLAHEQYF. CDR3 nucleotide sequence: TGTGCCAGCAGCCCCTCCTCTCTGGCCCACGAGCAGTACTTC.